A single sample gave rise to the 11 T cell receptor beta chains below, sequenced in a study of blood T cell repertoires in COVID-19. Produced via immunoSEQ multiplex PCR; TCRdb's table is partial and in-frame only. Among roughly 130,000 clones, more than 70% were seen once, and the ten largest hold about 2%. Sequencing was done on a sample of peripheral blood. These receptors all come from a man in his 70s with acute or convalescent COVID-19.

The V gene is TRBV11-2, the J gene TRBJ1-5; D perhaps matches TRBD1 (6 bases). This CDR3 is 14 amino acids long. Trimming took off 3 bases at V and 2 bases at J, with 8 bases between the two ends. Germline values: CDR1 SGHAT, CDR2 FQNNGV. The CDR3 DNA sequence: TGTGCCAGCAGCTTGACAGGAGGCAATCAGCCCCAGCATTTT. Its translation is CASSLTGGNQPQHF.

The CDR3: CASGPDRSYEQYF. The CDR3 DNA is TGTGCTAGTGGCCCGGACAGGTCCTACGAGCAGTACTTC. The J gene is TRBJ2-7, the V gene TRBV12-5, with 7 bases that match TRBD1. V was clipped by 6 bases and J by 1 base; unmatched bases: 3. Per germline, CDR1 LGHNT and CDR2 FRNRAP. This CDR3 spans 13 amino acids.

The chain uses TRBV14 and TRBJ1-1; D might be TRBD1 (6 bases). The CDR3 spans 15 residues. Germline CDR1 reads SGHDN; CDR2 reads FVKESK. The V gene lost 3 bases and the J gene lost 2 bases, with 13 bases spanning the gap. CDR3 coding DNA: TGTGCCAGCAGCCACTTACAGGGACCTAACACTGAAGCTTTCTTT. It codes for CASSHLQGPNTEAFF. The variable domain in full, with the rest retrieved from reference TRBV14 and TRBJ1-1, is EAGVTQFPSHSVIEKGQTVTLRCDPISGHDNLYWYRRVMGKEIKFLLHFVKESKQDESGMPNNRFLAERTGGTYSTLKVQPAELEDSGVYFCASSHLQGPNTEAFFGQGTRLTVV.

This chain uses TRBV18 with TRBJ2-5; tentatively, D is TRBD2 (5 bases). Germline V gene lookup returns CDR1 KGHSH and CDR2 LQKENI. The V end was cut by 2 bases, the J end by 5 bases, with 15 bases between. This CDR3 is 15 amino acids long. CDR3 nucleotides: TGTGCCAGCTCACCAAGCGGACTGCTGGGGGAGACCCAGTACTTC. This sequence encodes CASSPSGLLGETQYF.

This sequence joins TRBV7-3 and TRBJ2-1; weak D call: TRBD2 (5 bases). Trimming stripped 5 bases from V and 6 bases from J, with 17 bases between. The CDR3 covers 15 residues. Looked up from germline, CDR1 is SGHTA and CDR2 is FQGTGA. The CDR3, as DNA: TGTGCCAGCAGCCCCGGTGGGGAGAGGGCCAATGAGCAGTTCTTC. Amino acid sequence: CASSPGGERANEQFF.

This chain uses TRBV7-2 with TRBJ1-4; tentative D call: TRBD1 (6 bases). The CDR3 consists of 14 residues. Germline loops: CDR1 SGHTA, CDR2 FQGNSA. V dropped 6 bases and J dropped 0 bases, with 8 bases sitting between them. CDR3: CASRRTATNEKLFF. The CDR3 nucleotides are TGTGCCAGCAGGCGGACAGCAACTAATGAAAAACTGTTTTTT.

This clone was recorded only once. V gene TRBV27 combines with J gene TRBJ2-1, with TRBD2 identical over 13 bases. The germline V gene encodes CDR1 MNHEY and CDR2 SMNVEV (reference sequence). This CDR3 contains 16 residues. Trimming at V came to 6 bases and at J to 2 bases, leaving 4 bases not matched to a gene. The CDR3 is CASRLTSGGPYNEQFF. The CDR3 DNA reads TGTGCCAGCAGATTGACTAGCGGGGGGCCCTACAATGAGCAGTTCTTC.

In this sample, this clone turned up once. The chain is built from TRBV5-1 and TRBJ2-5, with 11 bases lining up with TRBD2. Germline V gene sequence: CDR1 SGHRS, CDR2 YFSETQ. The CDR3 sequence is 16 residues long. Trimming at V came to 7 bases and at J to 7 bases, leaving 15 bases not matched to a gene. For the CDR3, the DNA is TGCGCCAGCTCAGACCGGGGACTAGCGGAAAGTTGGACCCAGTACTTC. This codes for CASSDRGLAESWTQYF.

The chain links TRBV30 to TRBJ1-1; no clear D. There are 12 residues in the CDR3. Germline CDR1 reads GTSNPN; CDR2 reads SVGIG (reference sequence). V lost 5 bases to trimming and J lost 4 bases, with 11 bases between them. This chain's CDR3 is CAWSLQSTEAFF. The CDR3 DNA is TGTGCCTGGTCCCTCCAGTCCACTGAAGCTTTCTTT. Full variable domain (rest looked up from reference TRBV30 and TRBJ1-1): SQTIHQWPATLVQPVGSPLSLECTVEGTSNPNLYWYRQAAGRGLQLLFYSVGIGQISSEVPQNLSASRPQDRQFILSSKKLLLSDSGFYLCAWSLQSTEAFFGQGTRLTVV.

The chain uses TRBV11-2 and TRBJ2-5; tentatively, D is TRBD1 (5 bases). CDR3 length: 14 residues. CDR1 SGHAT and CDR2 FQNNGV come from the germline V gene. V lost 5 bases and J lost 7, with 17 bases in between. CDR3 amino acids: CASSHDSEGGTQYF. The CDR3, as DNA: TGTGCCAGCAGCCACGACAGTGAAGGTGGGACCCAGTACTTC. The variable domain in full, completed from reference TRBV11-2 and TRBJ2-5, reads EAGVAQSPRYKIIEKRQSVAFWCNPISGHATLYWYQQILGQGPKLLIQFQNNGVVDDSQLPKDRFSAERLKGVDSTLKIQPAKLEDSAVYLCASSHDSEGGTQYFGPGTRLLVL.

This rearrangement joins TRBV19 to TRBJ2-3; D ambiguous. V shed 4 bases and J shed 5 bases, with 10 bases lying between them. Germline CDR1 is LNHDA and CDR2 is SQIVND (reference sequence). The CDR3 has 13 amino acids. CDR3 DNA sequence: TGTGCCAGTAGTAGAGGAGTTGGAGATACGCAGTATTTT. It translates to CASSRGVGDTQYF.